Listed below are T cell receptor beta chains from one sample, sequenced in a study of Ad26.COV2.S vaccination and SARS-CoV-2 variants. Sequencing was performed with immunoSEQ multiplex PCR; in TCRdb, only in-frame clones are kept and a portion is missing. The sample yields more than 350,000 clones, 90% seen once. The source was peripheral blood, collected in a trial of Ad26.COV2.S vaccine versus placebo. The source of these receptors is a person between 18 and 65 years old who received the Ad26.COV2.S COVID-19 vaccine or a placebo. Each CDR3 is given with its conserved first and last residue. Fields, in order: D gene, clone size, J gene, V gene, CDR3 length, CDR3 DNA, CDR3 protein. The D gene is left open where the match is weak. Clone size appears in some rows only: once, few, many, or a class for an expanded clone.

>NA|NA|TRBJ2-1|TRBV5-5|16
TGTGCCAGCAGCTTGGGATCCCTGAGCTCCTACAATGAGCAGTTCTTC
CASSLGSLSSYNEQFF
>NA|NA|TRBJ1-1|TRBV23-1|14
TGCGCCAGCAGTCAAAGGGGGGGAAACACTGAAGCTTTCTTT
CASSQRGGNTEAFF
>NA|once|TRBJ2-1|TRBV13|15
TGTGCCAGCAGCCTGTGGTCTAGTGTCCACAATGAGCAGTTCTTC
CASSLWSSVHNEQFF
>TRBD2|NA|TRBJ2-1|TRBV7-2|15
TGTGCCAGCAGCCCATTAGCGGGAGTCTACAATGAGCAGTTCTTC
CASSPLAGVYNEQFF
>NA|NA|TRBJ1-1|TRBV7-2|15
TGTGCCAGCAGCTTAAGGGGGACTCCCGATCGAGAAGCTTTCTTT
CASSLRGTPDREAFF
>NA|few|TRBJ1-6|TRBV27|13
TGTGCCAGCAGTCTGGGGGTTAGTTCACCCCTCCACTTT
CASSLGVSSPLHF
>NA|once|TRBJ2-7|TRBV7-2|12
TGTGCCAGCAGCGACAGTAATTACGAGCAGTACTTC
CASSDSNYEQYF
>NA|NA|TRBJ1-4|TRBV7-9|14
TGTGCCAGCAGCTCCTATTCAACTAATGAAAAACTGTTTTTT
CASSSYSTNEKLFF
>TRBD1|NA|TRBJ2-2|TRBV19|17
TGTGCCAGTAGTACGCTCCCCGGACAGGGTGAGACCGGGGAGCTGTTTTTT
CASSTLPGQGETGELFF
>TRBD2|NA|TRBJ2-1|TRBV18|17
TGTGCCAGCTCACCAGTCTTTCTAGCGGATAACCCCTATGAGCAGTTCTTC
CASSPVFLADNPYEQFF
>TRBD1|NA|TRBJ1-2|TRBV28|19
TGTGCCAGCAGATTACCCATAGGACAGGGGGATACCTCTAACTATGGCTACACCTTC
CASRLPIGQGDTSNYGYTF
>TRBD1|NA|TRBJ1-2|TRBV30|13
TGTGCCTGGAGTGTAGTTCAGGGGGATGGCTACACCTTC
CAWSVVQGDGYTF
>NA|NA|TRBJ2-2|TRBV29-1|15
TGCAGCGTGACCAGGAGGGGGGCGAACACCGGGGAGCTGTTTTTT
CSVTRRGANTGELFF
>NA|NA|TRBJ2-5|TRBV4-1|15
TGCGCCAGCAGCCAAGCCATATCAAGAGGAGAGACCCAGTACTTC
CASSQAISRGETQYF
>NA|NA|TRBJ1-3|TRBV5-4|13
TGTGCCAGCAGCTTGGGTAATGGAAACACCATATATTTT
CASSLGNGNTIYF
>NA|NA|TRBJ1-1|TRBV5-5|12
TGTGCCAGCAGCAAGAGGGACACTGAAGCTTTCTTT
CASSKRDTEAFF
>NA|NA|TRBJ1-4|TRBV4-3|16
TGCGCCAGCAGCCAAGAGGGAAGCAGGGGAGGGGAAAAACTGTTTTTT
CASSQEGSRGGEKLFF
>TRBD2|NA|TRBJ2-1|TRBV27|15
TGTGCCAGCAGTCCTCGACTAGCGGGAGGACCTGAGCAGTTCTTC
CASSPRLAGGPEQFF
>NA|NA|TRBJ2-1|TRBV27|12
TGTGCCAGCAGTATACACGGGAATGAGCAGTTCTTC
CASSIHGNEQFF
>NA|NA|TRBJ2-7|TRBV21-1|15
TGTGCCAGCAGCAAGAAGGACAGTAGCTCCTACGAGCAGTACTTC
CASSKKDSSSYEQYF
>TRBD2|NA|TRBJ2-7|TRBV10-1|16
TGCGCCAGCGGCACCGGGACTAGCGTGATCTCCTACGAGCAGTACTTC
CASGTGTSVISYEQYF
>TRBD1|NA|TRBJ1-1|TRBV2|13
TGTGCCACCGACAGGGACCGGGGGACTGAAGCTTTCTTT
CATDRDRGTEAFF
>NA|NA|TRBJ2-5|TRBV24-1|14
TGTGCCACCAGTGGAGTAGGACAATGGGAGACCCAGTACTTC
CATSGVGQWETQYF
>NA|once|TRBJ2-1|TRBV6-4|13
TGTGCCAGCAGTGAGGGGGGATACAATGAGCAGTTCTTC
CASSEGGYNEQFF
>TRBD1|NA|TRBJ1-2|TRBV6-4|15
TGTGCCAGCAGTTCCCGGGACAGGGTATCCAGTGGCTACACCTTC
CASSSRDRVSSGYTF
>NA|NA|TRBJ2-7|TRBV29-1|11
TGCAGCGTTGAAGAACCGGGCGAGCAGTACTTC
CSVEEPGEQYF
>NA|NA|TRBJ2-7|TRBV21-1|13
TGTGCCAGCAGCCCAGGGGGTAGCTACGAGCAGTACTTC
CASSPGGSYEQYF
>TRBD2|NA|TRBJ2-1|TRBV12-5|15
TGTGCTAGTGGTTTGGAACTAGCGGGAAACAATGAGCAGTTCTTC
CASGLELAGNNEQFF